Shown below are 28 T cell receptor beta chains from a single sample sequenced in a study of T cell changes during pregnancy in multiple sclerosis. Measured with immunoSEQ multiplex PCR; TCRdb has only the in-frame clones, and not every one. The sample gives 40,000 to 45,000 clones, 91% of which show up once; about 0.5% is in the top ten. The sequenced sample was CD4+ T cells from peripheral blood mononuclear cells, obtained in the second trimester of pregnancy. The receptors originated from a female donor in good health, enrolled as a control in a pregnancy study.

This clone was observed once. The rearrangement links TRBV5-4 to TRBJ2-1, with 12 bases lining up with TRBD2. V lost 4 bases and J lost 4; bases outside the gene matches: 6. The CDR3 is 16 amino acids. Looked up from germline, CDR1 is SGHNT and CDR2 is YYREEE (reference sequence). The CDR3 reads CASSTLAGGKYNEQFF. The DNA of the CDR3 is TGTGCCAGCAGCACCCTAGCGGGAGGGAAGTACAATGAGCAGTTCTTC.

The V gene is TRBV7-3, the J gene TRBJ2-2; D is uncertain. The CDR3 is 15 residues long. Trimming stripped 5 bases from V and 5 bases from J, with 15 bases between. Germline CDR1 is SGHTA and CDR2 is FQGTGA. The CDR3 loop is CASSPSRGRTGELFF. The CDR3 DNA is TGTGCCAGCAGCCCTTCGCGAGGTCGGACCGGGGAGCTGTTTTTT.

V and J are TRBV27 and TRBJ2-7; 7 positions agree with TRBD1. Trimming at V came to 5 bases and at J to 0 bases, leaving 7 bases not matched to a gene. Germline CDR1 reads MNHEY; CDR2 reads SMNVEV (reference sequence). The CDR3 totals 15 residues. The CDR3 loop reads CASSTYRGFSYEQYF. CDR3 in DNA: TGTGCCAGCAGTACCTACAGGGGATTCTCCTACGAGCAGTACTTC.

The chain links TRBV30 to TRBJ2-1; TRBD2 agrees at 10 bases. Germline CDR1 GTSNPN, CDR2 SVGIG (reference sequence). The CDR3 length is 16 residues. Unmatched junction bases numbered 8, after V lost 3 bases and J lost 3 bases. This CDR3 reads CAWRDLRLAGYNEQFF. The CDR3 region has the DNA TGTGCCTGGAGGGATCTTAGACTAGCGGGCTACAATGAGCAGTTCTTC.

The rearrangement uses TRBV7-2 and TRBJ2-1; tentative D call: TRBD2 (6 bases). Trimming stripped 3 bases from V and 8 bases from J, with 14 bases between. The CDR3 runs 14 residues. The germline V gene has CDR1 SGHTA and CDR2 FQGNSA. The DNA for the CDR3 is TGTGCCAGCAGCTTGTTCGGGGGTAAAGATGAGCAGTTCTTC. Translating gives CASSLFGGKDEQFF.

CDR3 region: CASSPAGLGPYEQFF. The CDR3 DNA reads as TGTGCCAGCAGCCCCGCGGGACTAGGTCCGTATGAGCAGTTCTTC. The rearrangement uses TRBV7-3 and TRBJ2-1; 8 nucleotides agree with TRBD2. Germline V gene data show CDR1 as SGHTA and CDR2 as FQGTGA. The CDR3 is 15 amino acids. V trimming: 5 bases; J trimming: 8 bases; junction bases outside the gene matches: 11. Full variable domain (remainder filled in from reference TRBV7-3 and TRBJ2-1): GAGVSQTPSNKVTEKGKYVELRCDPISGHTALYWYRQSLGQGPEFLIYFQGTGAADDSGLPNDRFFAVRPEGSVSTLKIQRTERGDSAVYLCASSPAGLGPYEQFFGPGTRLTVL.

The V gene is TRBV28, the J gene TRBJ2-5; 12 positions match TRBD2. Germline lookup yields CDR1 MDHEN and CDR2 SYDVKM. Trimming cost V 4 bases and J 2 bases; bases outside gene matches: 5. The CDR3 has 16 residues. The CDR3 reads CASSSRTSGTQETQYF. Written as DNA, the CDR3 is TGTGCCAGCAGTTCCCGGACTAGCGGGACACAAGAGACCCAGTACTTC.

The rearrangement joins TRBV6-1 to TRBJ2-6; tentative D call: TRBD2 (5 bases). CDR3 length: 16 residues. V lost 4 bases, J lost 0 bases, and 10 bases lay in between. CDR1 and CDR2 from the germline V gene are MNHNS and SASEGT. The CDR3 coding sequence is TGTGCCAGCAGTGGGACTCTGCCCTCTGGGGCCAACGTCCTGACTTTC. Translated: CASSGTLPSGANVLTF.

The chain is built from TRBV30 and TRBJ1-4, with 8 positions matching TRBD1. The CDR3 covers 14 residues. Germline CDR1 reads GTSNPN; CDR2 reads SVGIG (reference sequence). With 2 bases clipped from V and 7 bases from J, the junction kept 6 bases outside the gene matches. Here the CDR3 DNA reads TGTGCCTGGAGTCGAGGACAGGGAGGTGAAAAACTGTTTTTT. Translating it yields CAWSRGQGGEKLFF.

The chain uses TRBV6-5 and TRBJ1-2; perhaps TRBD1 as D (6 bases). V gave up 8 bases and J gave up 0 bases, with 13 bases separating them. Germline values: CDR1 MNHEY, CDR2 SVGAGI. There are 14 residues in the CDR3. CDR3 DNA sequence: TGTGCCAGCGGCCGGACAGCCTCTAACTATGGCTACACCTTC. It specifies CASGRTASNYGYTF.

The CDR3 DNA reads TGTGCCAGCAGCGCCGGGACCCGGACAGATAATGAGCAGTTCTTC. Its translation: CASSAGTRTDNEQFF. The chain has TRBV9 and TRBJ2-1; D might be TRBD1 (6 bases). The CDR3 covers 15 residues. Trimming removed 3 bases at V and 7 bases at J, with 17 bases between. The germline CDR1 and CDR2 sequences are SGDLS and YYNGEE.

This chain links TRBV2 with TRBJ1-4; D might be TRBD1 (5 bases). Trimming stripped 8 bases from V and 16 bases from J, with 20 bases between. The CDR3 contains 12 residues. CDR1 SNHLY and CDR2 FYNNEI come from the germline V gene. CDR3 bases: TGTGCCAGCGCGGCGGGAAGACTCAGGGCGTTTTTT. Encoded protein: CASAAGRLRAFF.

The DNA for the CDR3 is TGTGCCAGCAGTTTATGGGCTGGTACTGAAGCTTTCTTT. Its translation: CASSLWAGTEAFF. The chain is built from TRBV27 and TRBJ1-1; D uncertain. V gave up 1 base and J gave up 5 bases, with 8 bases separating them. The germline gives CDR1 MNHEY, CDR2 SMNVEV (reference sequence). This CDR3 region has 13 residues.

The CDR3 protein is CASRQGSPRYEQYF. CDR3 coding DNA: TGTGCCAGCCGTCAGGGGTCCCCTCGCTACGAGCAGTACTTC. The V and J genes are TRBV27 and TRBJ2-7; D is possibly TRBD1 (6 bases). This CDR3 is 14 amino acids long. Germline-derived CDR1 and CDR2 are MNHEY and SMNVEV (reference sequence). V was shortened by 8 bases and J by 3 bases, with 17 bases between the two germline ends.

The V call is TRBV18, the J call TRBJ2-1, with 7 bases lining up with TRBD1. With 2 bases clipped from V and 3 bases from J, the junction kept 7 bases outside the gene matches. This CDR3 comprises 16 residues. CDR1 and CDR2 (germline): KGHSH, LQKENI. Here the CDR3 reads CASSPSDRVLYNEQFF. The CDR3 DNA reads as TGTGCCAGCTCACCATCCGACAGGGTACTCTACAATGAGCAGTTCTTC.

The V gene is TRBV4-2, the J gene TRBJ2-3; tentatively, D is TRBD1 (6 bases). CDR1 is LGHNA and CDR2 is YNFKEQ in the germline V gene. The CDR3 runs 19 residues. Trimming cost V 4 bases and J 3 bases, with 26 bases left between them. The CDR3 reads CASSRNLRQAVIDTDTQYF. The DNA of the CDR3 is TGTGCCAGCAGCCGGAACCTGAGACAGGCGGTTATTGATACAGATACGCAGTATTTT.

The CDR3 DNA sequence: TGTGCCACCAGCAGAGGACAGGGGCTTGAGACCCAGTACTTC. It is translated as CATSRGQGLETQYF. The chain is built from TRBV15 and TRBJ2-5; TRBD1 matches at 8 bases. This CDR3 region has 14 residues. Per germline, CDR1 LNHNV and CDR2 YYDKDF (reference sequence). The V and J ends lost 1 base and 5 bases, in that order; junction bases with no gene match: 3.

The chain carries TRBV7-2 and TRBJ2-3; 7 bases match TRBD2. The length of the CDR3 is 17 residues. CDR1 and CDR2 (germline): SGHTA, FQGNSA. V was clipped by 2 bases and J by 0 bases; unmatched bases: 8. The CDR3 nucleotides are TGTGCCAGCAGCTTATCCCTAGCGGTCCTTAGCACAGATACGCAGTATTTT. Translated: CASSLSLAVLSTDTQYF.

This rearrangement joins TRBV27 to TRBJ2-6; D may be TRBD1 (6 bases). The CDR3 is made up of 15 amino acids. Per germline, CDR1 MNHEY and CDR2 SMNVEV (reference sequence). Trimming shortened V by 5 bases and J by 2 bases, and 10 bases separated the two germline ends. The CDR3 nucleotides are TGTGCCAGCAGTACAGGGATCACTGGGGCCAACGTCCTGACTTTC. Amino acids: CASSTGITGANVLTF.

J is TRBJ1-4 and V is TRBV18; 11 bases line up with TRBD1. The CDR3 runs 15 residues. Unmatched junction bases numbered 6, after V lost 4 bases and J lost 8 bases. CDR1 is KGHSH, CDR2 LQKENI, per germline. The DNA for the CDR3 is TGTGCCAGCTCACAACCGGGACAGGGGGGCGAAAAACTGTTTTTT. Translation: CASSQPGQGGEKLFF.

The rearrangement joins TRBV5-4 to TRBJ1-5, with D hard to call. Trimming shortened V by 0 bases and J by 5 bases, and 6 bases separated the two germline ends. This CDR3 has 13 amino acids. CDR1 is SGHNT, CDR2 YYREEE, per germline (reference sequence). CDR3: CASSLGAYQPQHF. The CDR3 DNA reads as TGTGCCAGCAGCTTGGGGGCCTATCAGCCCCAGCATTTT.

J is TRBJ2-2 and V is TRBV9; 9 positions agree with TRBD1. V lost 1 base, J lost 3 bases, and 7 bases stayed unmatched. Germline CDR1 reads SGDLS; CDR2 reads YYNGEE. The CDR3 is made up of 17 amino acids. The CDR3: CASSVSDRGGYTGELFF. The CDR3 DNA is TGTGCCAGCAGCGTATCGGACAGGGGAGGGTACACCGGGGAGCTGTTTTTT.

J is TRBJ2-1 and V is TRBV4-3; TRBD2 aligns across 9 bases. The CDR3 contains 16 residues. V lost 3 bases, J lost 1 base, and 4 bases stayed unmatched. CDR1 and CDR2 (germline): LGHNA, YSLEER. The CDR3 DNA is TGCGCCAGCAGCCACCAGACTAGCGGTTCCTACAATGAGCAGTTCTTC. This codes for CASSHQTSGSYNEQFF.

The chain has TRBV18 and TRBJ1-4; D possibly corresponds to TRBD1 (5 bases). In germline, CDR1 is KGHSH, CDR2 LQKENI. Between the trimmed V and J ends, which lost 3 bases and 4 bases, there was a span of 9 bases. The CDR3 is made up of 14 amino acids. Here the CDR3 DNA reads TGTGCCAGCTCACCTGACAGAATTAATGAAAAACTGTTTTTT. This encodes CASSPDRINEKLFF.

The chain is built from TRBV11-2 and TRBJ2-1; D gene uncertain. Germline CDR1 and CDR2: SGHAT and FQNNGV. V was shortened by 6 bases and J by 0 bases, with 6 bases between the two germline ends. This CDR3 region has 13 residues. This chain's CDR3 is CASSLSSYNEQFF. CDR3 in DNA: TGTGCCAGCAGTCTAAGCTCCTACAATGAGCAGTTCTTC.

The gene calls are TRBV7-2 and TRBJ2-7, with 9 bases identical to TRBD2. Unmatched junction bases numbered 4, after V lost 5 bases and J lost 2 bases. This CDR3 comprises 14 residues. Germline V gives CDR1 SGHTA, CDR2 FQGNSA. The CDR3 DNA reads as TGTGCCAGCAGCATAGGACTAGCGCCCTACGAGCAGTACTTC. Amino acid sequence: CASSIGLAPYEQYF.

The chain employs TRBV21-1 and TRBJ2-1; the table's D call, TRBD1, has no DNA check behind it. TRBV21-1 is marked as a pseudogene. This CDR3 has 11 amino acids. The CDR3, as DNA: TGTGCCAGCCCAGGGTACAATGAGCAGTTCTTC. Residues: CASPGYNEQFF.

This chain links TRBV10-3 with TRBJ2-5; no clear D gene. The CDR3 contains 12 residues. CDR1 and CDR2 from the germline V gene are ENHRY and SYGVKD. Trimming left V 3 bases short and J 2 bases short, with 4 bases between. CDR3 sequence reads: CAISDQQETQYF. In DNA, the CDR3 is TGTGCCATCAGTGACCAGCAAGAGACCCAGTACTTC.